These T cell receptor beta chains were read from a single sample in a study of shared clonotypes between healthy human individuals. Using immunoSEQ multiplex PCR, the repertoire was profiled, and TCRdb retains in-frame clones only, with some absent. Of more than 2 million clones in the sample, around 95% were seen once. The material sequenced was naive CD4+ T cells sorted from blood. The receptors originated from a young man in good health. Both conserved end residues are part of each CDR3. The size field is filled for only some rows; it gives once, few, many or a size class.

size	V	length	J	CDR3
once	TRBV10-2	13	TRBJ1-5	CASRRTDNQPQHF
once	TRBV4-3	16	TRBJ2-3	CASSQDPGRYTDTQYF
NA	TRBV5-1	17	TRBJ1-1	CASSPQGRAGGNTEAFF
NA	TRBV20-1	11	TRBJ2-3	CSAARTDTQYF
NA	TRBV13	17	TRBJ1-2	CASSSEPGTGENYGYTF
NA	TRBV19	16	TRBJ1-5	CASSIQLTGGNQPQHF
NA	TRBV27	14	TRBJ2-1	CASAFNRAYNEQFF
NA	TRBV10-1	14	TRBJ1-3	CASSESGSGNTIYF
NA	TRBV5-4	16	TRBJ2-2	CASSSGEGISAGELFF
NA	TRBV5-1	14	TRBJ1-1	CASSLQEANTEAFF
NA	TRBV7-6	12	TRBJ2-5	CASSLGKETQYF
NA	TRBV9	15	TRBJ2-5	CASSATSVLGETQYF
NA	TRBV28	14	TRBJ1-5	CASSSGDFYQPQHF
NA	TRBV5-1	16	TRBJ2-3	CASSLLVGLRTDTQYF
NA	TRBV7-3	13	TRBJ2-2	CASSRDYTGELFF
NA	TRBV2	12	TRBJ1-5	CASRQSNQPQHF
NA	TRBV30	14	TRBJ2-2	CATEKRTNTGELFF
NA	TRBV5-1	15	TRBJ2-1	CASIPTAGGPDEQFF
NA	TRBV7-2	14	TRBJ2-7	CASSLSGDSYEQYF
NA	TRBV5-4	13	TRBJ2-7	CASSSLAGGAQYF
NA	TRBV2	14	TRBJ2-1	CASSRRGRSHEQFF
NA	TRBV7-9	14	TRBJ1-5	CASSLAGYNQPQHF
NA	TRBV7-2	16	TRBJ2-3	CASRSSTGRSTDTQYF
NA	TRBV6-5	15	TRBJ1-1	CASSSSGWVNTEAFF
once	TRBV10-3	13	TRBJ1-1	CAISGHLGTEAFF
NA	TRBV7-9	13	TRBJ2-4	CASSLAGGTIQYF
NA	TRBV7-2	14	TRBJ2-7	CASSAQGASYEQYF
NA	TRBV2	17	TRBJ2-6	CASRPGLARPGANVLTF
NA	TRBV5-6	16	TRBJ2-3	CASSRGTRAATDTQYF
NA	TRBV27	17	TRBJ2-1	CASTSLLAGYRDNEQFF
NA	TRBV5-1	15	TRBJ2-5	CASSLSGTTQETQYF
NA	TRBV7-3	13	TRBJ2-7	CASSSSGGYEQYF
NA	TRBV14	15	TRBJ1-2	CASSQDRGRAYGYTF
few	TRBV5-1	16	TRBJ1-3	CASSPTGTATGNTIYF
NA	TRBV7-2	15	TRBJ1-5	CASSRGGYGNQPQHF
NA	TRBV14	17	TRBJ2-7	CASSQGQGVDRSYEQYF
once	TRBV6-1	14	TRBJ1-2	CASISSGDYYGYTF
NA	TRBV27	15	TRBJ2-2	CASSLFGQNTGELFF
NA	TRBV2	14	TRBJ1-2	CASSEAGGFAGYTF
NA	TRBV5-6	15	TRBJ2-5	CASSPRTGGRETQYF
NA	TRBV6-6	13	TRBJ2-7	CASSAGGSYEQYF
NA	TRBV5-4	17	TRBJ2-6	CASSLAGAGSGANVLTF
NA	TRBV2	14	TRBJ2-5	CASRGDLGGETQYF
NA	TRBV10-3	14	TRBJ1-2	CAISLSGVNYGYTF
NA	TRBV6-1	14	TRBJ2-7	CASRDWGDWYEQYF
NA	TRBV30	16	TRBJ1-6	CAWSKGRLDYNSPLHF
NA	TRBV9	13	TRBJ2-1	CASSVAGNNEQFF
NA	TRBV10-3	15	TRBJ2-2	CAISSDGLNTGELFF
NA	TRBV7-3	16	TRBJ2-2	CASSELAGANTGELFF
NA	TRBV6-5	14	TRBJ2-7	CASSFLDRAREQYF
NA	TRBV7-9	16	TRBJ2-1	CASSATSGGKPNEQFF
NA	TRBV10-2	16	TRBJ2-7	CASRRGVTTGFYEQYF
NA	TRBV28	15	TRBJ1-4	CASSLPGQGNEKLFF